The 32 T cell receptor beta chains presented below share a single source sample, sequenced in a study of blood T cells in healthy people across ages. A second PCR of about 7 to 12 cycles used a sample-barcoded 5' primer and a J-beta primer mix. TCRdb redid the calling of the 5' RACE reads with MiXCR, one entry per CDR3 protein. The sample records approximately 880,000 distinct CDR3 sequences, around 48% being singletons. Sequencing used blood. The receptors come from a man younger than 40 in good health.

V usage is TRBV7-9 and J usage is TRBJ2-3; D uncertain. V was cut by 2 bases and J by 2 bases, with 14 bases left in between. Germline V lookup: CDR1 SEHNR, CDR2 FQNEAQ (reference sequence). The CDR3 length is 16 residues. In DNA form, the CDR3 reads TGTGCCAGCAGCTTATTCCGGGCGGATGACACAGATACGCAGTATTTT. Its translation is CASSLFRADDTDTQYF.

This clonotype was seen only once. A much larger clonotype is one base distant, so this may be a read error. The CDR3 reads CASGFGQDYTYEQYF. DNA for the CDR3: TGTGCCAGCGGCTTCGGGCAGGACTATACCTACGAGCAGTACTTC. The chain joins TRBV7-9 to TRBJ2-7; the D gene is possibly TRBD2 (6 bases). This CDR3 contains 15 residues. Germline CDR1 and CDR2: SEHNR and FQNEAQ (reference sequence).

This clonotype was observed at least ten times. As DNA, the CDR3 is TGTGCCAGCAGCTCCCGACAGGGGAGCAATGAGCAGTTCTTC. Protein: CASSSRQGSNEQFF. The chain couples TRBV7-6 to TRBJ2-1; 8 nucleotides line up with TRBD1. The junction had 5 bases not matched to a gene; V was cut back by 4 bases and J by 6 bases. The CDR3 is 14 amino acids. CDR1 is SGHVS, CDR2 FNYEAQ, per germline. The variable domain in full, with the rest retrieved from reference TRBV7-6 and TRBJ2-1, is GAGVSQSPRYKVTKRGQDVALRCDPISGHVSLYWYRQALGQGPEFLTYFNYEAQQDKSGLPNDRFSAERPEGSISTLTIQRTEQRDSAMYRCASSSRQGSNEQFFGPGTRLTVL.

This clonotype has only a few counts. The CDR3 spells CASSFRGGLTQPQHF. The DNA of the CDR3 is TGTGCCAGCAGTTTTCGGGGGGGCTTAACTCAGCCCCAGCATTTT. The chain joins TRBV12-3 or TRBV12-4 to TRBJ1-5, with D tentatively TRBD1 (6 bases). The CDR3 has 15 residues. Trimming removed 3 bases at V and 6 bases at J, with 15 bases between.

The chain links TRBV29-1 to TRBJ2-3; TRBD1 matches at 7 bases. The CDR3 covers 13 residues. From germline, CDR1 is SQVTM and CDR2 ANQGSEA. The V and J ends lost 7 bases and 0 bases, in that order; junction bases with no gene match: 4. CDR3 DNA: TGCAGCGCTCACAGGGGAAGCACAGATACGCAGTATTTT. Translation: CSAHRGSTDTQYF.

Only a few counts were recorded for this clonotype. The genes are TRBV5-6 and TRBJ1-2; perhaps TRBD1 as D (6 bases). V was trimmed by 2 bases and J by 8 bases, leaving 19 bases between them. Germline V gene data show CDR1 as SGHDT and CDR2 as YYEEEE. The CDR3 consists of 15 residues. CDR3: CASSLPQGPLRGYTF. The CDR3 DNA follows: TGTGCCAGCAGCTTACCACAGGGTCCTCTCCGGGGCTACACCTTC.

This clonotype was observed a handful of times. This sequence joins TRBV5-6 and TRBJ1-5; D not resolved. The ends were cut back, 8 bases at V and 0 bases at J, with 15 bases in the middle. CDR1 SGHDT and CDR2 YYEEEE come from the germline V gene. The CDR3 contains 15 residues. Written as DNA, the CDR3 is TGTGCCAGTAGTCGAGGAGGTTATAGCAATCAGCCCCAGCATTTT. Protein sequence: CASSRGGYSNQPQHF. Using reference TRBV5-6 and TRBJ1-5 for the parts outside the CDR3, the full variable domain is DAGVTQSPTHLIKTRGQQVTLRCSPKSGHDTVSWYQQALGQGPQFIFQYYEEEERQRGNFPDRFSGHQFPNYSSELNVNALLLGDSALYLCASSRGGYSNQPQHFGDGTRLSIL.

V is TRBV27 and J is TRBJ2-1; maybe TRBD2 (6 bases). V shed 6 bases and J shed 6 bases, with 18 bases lying between them. This CDR3 contains 15 residues. Germline V gives CDR1 MNHEY, CDR2 SMNVEV (reference sequence). Here the CDR3 reads CASSDGGDGRNEQFF. The CDR3 DNA follows: TGTGCCAGCAGCGACGGGGGAGATGGTCGCAATGAGCAGTTCTTC.

This clonotype was seen a few times. The rearrangement links TRBV6-2 or TRBV6-3 to TRBJ2-7, with no clear D. This CDR3 is 14 amino acids long. The germline gives CDR1 MNHEY, CDR2 SVGEGT. The germline V and J ends were trimmed by 5 bases and 4 bases, with 15 bases remaining between them. The CDR3 nucleotides are TGTGCCAGCAGTACCGGCGTAGCCAGGTACGAGCAGTACTTC. Protein product: CASSTGVARYEQYF.

This chain links TRBV20-1 with TRBJ2-7; D is unresolved. The V end was cut by 0 bases, the J end by 1 base, with 10 bases between. Per germline, CDR1 DFQATT and CDR2 SNEGSKA (reference sequence). There are 14 residues in the CDR3. The CDR3 DNA reads TGCAGTGCTAGAGATTGGGCTGGGTCCTACGAGCAGTACTTC. Amino acids: CSARDWAGSYEQYF.

This clonotype has more than one count but fewer than ten. The V gene is TRBV24-1, the J gene TRBJ2-7; D is ambiguous. The CDR3 extends over 12 amino acids. The germline CDR1 and CDR2 sequences are KGHDR and SFDVKD. The V and J ends lost 6 bases and 3 bases respectively, with 8 bases between them. The CDR3 here is CATSSVGYEQYF. DNA of the CDR3: TGTGCCACCAGTTCAGTGGGCTACGAGCAGTACTTC.

V usage is TRBV7-6 and J usage is TRBJ2-7; D unclear. Trimming pared 5 bases from V and 0 bases from J, leaving 11 bases between. The CDR3 spans 14 residues. Germline V gene data show CDR1 as SGHVS and CDR2 as FNYEAQ. CDR3 in DNA: TGTGCCAGCAGCCGACAAAGCGCCTCCTACGAGCAGTACTTC. Translating it yields CASSRQSASYEQYF.

The chain is built from TRBV2 and TRBJ1-6; TRBD1 might be the D (6 bases). Germline CDR1 is SNHLY and CDR2 is FYNNEI. V was clipped by 10 bases and J by 9 bases, with 16 bases between them. There are 13 residues in the CDR3. The CDR3 loop reads CATNQQQGSPLHF. The CDR3 DNA follows: TGTGCCACCAATCAACAACAGGGTTCACCCCTCCACTTT.

This clonotype occurred a few times. This chain uses TRBV20-1 with TRBJ2-7; 7 nucleotides match TRBD1. The CDR3 runs to 14 residues. Germline CDR1 is DFQATT and CDR2 is SNEGSKA (reference sequence). The CDR3 bases are TGCAGCGGCCGAGAGGGGGCCTCTTCTTACGAGCAGTACTTC. Translation: CSGREGASSYEQYF.

The chain recombines TRBV7-2 with TRBJ2-3, with TRBD2 matching 7 bases. This CDR3 is built from 15 residues. Germline CDR1 is SGHTA and CDR2 is FQGNSA. J lost 1 base, V lost 2 bases, and 3 bases had no gene match. This CDR3 is CASSLNAGGTDTQYF. The CDR3 region has the DNA TGTGCCAGCAGCTTAAACGCGGGGGGCACAGATACGCAGTATTTT. Full variable domain (remainder filled in from reference TRBV7-2 and TRBJ2-3): GAGVSQSPSNKVTEKGKDVELRCDPISGHTALYWYRQSLGQGLEFLIYFQGNSAPDKSGLPSDRFSAERTGGSVSTLTIQRTQQEDSAVYLCASSLNAGGTDTQYFGPGTRLTVL.

This clonotype was counted a few times. The gene calls are TRBV6-5 and TRBJ1-6, with D uncertain. Trimming removed 5 bases from V and 4 bases from J, with 12 bases in between. Germline CDR1 is MNHEY and CDR2 is SVGAGI. The CDR3 loop spans 15 amino acids. The CDR3 sequence is CASSGRTGYNSPLHF. CDR3 in DNA: TGTGCCAGCAGTGGCCGGACGGGTTATAATTCACCCCTCCACTTT.

There are many counts of this clonotype. The V and J genes are TRBV7-2 and TRBJ2-3; D not resolved. Trimming stripped 5 bases from V and 6 bases from J, with 9 bases between. The CDR3 loop spans 12 amino acids. Germline V gives CDR1 SGHTA, CDR2 FQGNSA. The CDR3 region has the DNA TGTGCCAGCAGCCCCTCTGCGGATACGCAGTATTTT. This gives the protein CASSPSADTQYF.

The chain recombines TRBV20-1 with TRBJ1-5, with a tentative D call TRBD1 (5 bases). Trimming shortened V by 3 bases and J by 3 bases, and 9 bases separated the two germline ends. This CDR3 is 13 amino acids long. The germline gives CDR1 DFQATT, CDR2 SNEGSKA (reference sequence). In DNA form, the CDR3 reads TGCAGTGCTAGGGGGGATCCCAATCAGCCCCAGCATTTT. As protein: CSARGDPNQPQHF.

Turning to this clonotype: A much larger clone differs from this one at a single base, so this may be a read error. This chain connects TRBV4-1 to TRBJ2-7, with 8 bases aligning to TRBD1. Germline V gives CDR1 MGHRA, CDR2 YSYEKL. The CDR3 runs to 14 residues. V lost 4 bases and J lost 7; bases outside the gene matches: 9. CDR3 protein: CASSRGQGDNEQYF. Here the CDR3 DNA reads TGCGCCAGCAGCCGCGGACAGGGTGACAATGAGCAGTACTTC.

The CDR3 here is CASSQDGAGEQYF. The CDR3 DNA sequence: TGCGCCAGCAGCCAAGATGGGGCAGGTGAGCAGTACTTC. V and J are TRBV4-1 and TRBJ2-5, with D maybe TRBD1 (5 bases). CDR1 and CDR2 from the germline V gene are MGHRA and YSYEKL. This CDR3 is 13 amino acids long. Trimming took off 0 bases at V and 11 bases at J, with 13 bases between the two ends.

V gene TRBV6-5 combines with J gene TRBJ2-1; TRBD1 or TRBD2 may be the D gene (6 bases each). The end of the DNA is better explained by TRBJ2-7, so the J call may be wrong. Germline V CDR1 and CDR2: MNHEY, SVGAGI. This CDR3 is 14 amino acids long. CDR3: CASALQGGSYEQYF. The CDR3 DNA reads as TGTGCCAGCGCCCTCCAAGGGGGGTCCTACGAGCAGTACTTC.

The chain is built from TRBV20-1 and TRBJ2-2, with D possibly being TRBD1 (6 bases). CDR1 is DFQATT and CDR2 is SNEGSKA in the germline V gene (reference sequence). V gave up 4 bases and J gave up 5 bases, with 17 bases separating them. The CDR3 loop spans 15 amino acids. CDR3 coding DNA: TGCAGTGCTAAGAGCCCAGGGGCGAGAACCGGGGAGCTGTTTTTT. It is translated as CSAKSPGARTGELFF.

This clonotype was found many times. The chain employs TRBV4-2 and TRBJ2-5; the match to TRBD2 covers 9 bases. With V trimmed by 0 bases and J by 4 bases, 6 bases remained unmatched. Germline CDR1 is LGHNA and CDR2 is YNFKEQ. The CDR3 is 16 residues long. The CDR3 DNA sequence: TGTGCCAGCAGCCAAGATCGAACTAGCGGGTTAGAGACCCAGTACTTC. It translates to CASSQDRTSGLETQYF.

CDR3 sequence: CASSLGQEKETQYF. The DNA for the CDR3 is TGCGCCAGCAGCTTGGGCCAGGAGAAGGAGACCCAGTACTTC. The J gene is TRBJ2-7, the V gene TRBV5-1; D unclear. The DNA end lines up better with TRBJ2-5; the J call may be wrong. The CDR3 contains 14 residues. The germline V gene has CDR1 SGHRS and CDR2 YFSETQ.

The chain joins TRBV25-1 to TRBJ2-1, with 10 bases that match TRBD1. This CDR3 has 14 residues. Germline loops: CDR1 MGHDK, CDR2 SYGVNS. V trimming: 4 bases; J trimming: 12 bases; junction bases outside the gene matches: 9. The CDR3 spells CASSGTGGISWQFF. CDR3 sequence (DNA): TGTGCCAGCAGTGGGACAGGGGGGATTTCTTGGCAGTTCTTC. Full variable domain (missing parts from reference TRBV25-1 and TRBJ2-1): EADIYQTPRYLVIGTGKKITLECSQTMGHDKMYWYQQDPGMELHLIHYSYGVNSTEKGDLSSESTVSRIRTEHFPLTLESARPSHTSQYLCASSGTGGISWQFFGPGTRLTVL.

The chain uses TRBV20-1 and TRBJ1-5; 9 bases align to TRBD1. CDR1 and CDR2 (germline): DFQATT, SNEGSKA (reference sequence). CDR3 length: 14 amino acids. The V segment lost 5 bases and the J segment 6 bases; nucleotides outside the gene matches: 8. The CDR3 protein is CSAEDRGESQPQHF. The CDR3 nucleotides read TGCAGTGCTGAGGACAGGGGAGAATCTCAGCCCCAGCATTTT.

This CDR3 reads CSARDPFKGDTEAFF. In nucleotides, the CDR3 is TGCAGTGCTAGAGACCCTTTTAAGGGGGACACTGAAGCTTTCTTT. The V gene is TRBV20-1, the J gene TRBJ1-1, with a weak D call TRBD1 (6 bases). V was trimmed by 0 bases and J by 3 bases, leaving 14 bases between them. CDR1 and CDR2 (germline): DFQATT, SNEGSKA (reference sequence). The CDR3 loop spans 15 amino acids.

This clonotype was detected a few times. This chain joins TRBV20-1 and TRBJ2-7, with D possibly TRBD1 on 5 matching bases. Trimming shortened V by 3 bases and J by 6 bases, and 18 bases separated the two germline ends. Germline V lookup: CDR1 DFQATT, CDR2 SNEGSKA (reference sequence). The CDR3 is made up of 14 amino acids. The DNA of the CDR3 is TGCAGTGCTAGTTCCCACGGACCAAGGGGCGAGCAGTACTTC. It codes for CSASSHGPRGEQYF.

The table lists this clonotype with a few counts. The chain uses TRBV9 and TRBJ2-1, with 10 bases fitting TRBD2. This CDR3 has 16 amino acids. Per the germline V gene, CDR1 is SGDLS and CDR2 is YYNGEE. J was trimmed by 8 bases and V by 0 bases; bases with no gene match: 8. For the CDR3, the DNA is TGTGCCAGCAGCGTAGAACTAGCGGGGTCGCGCGATGAGCAGTTCTTC. Its protein product is CASSVELAGSRDEQFF.

The chain recombines TRBV7-9 with TRBJ2-3, with TRBD2 as a possible D gene (6 bases). CDR1 and CDR2 from the germline V gene are SEHNR and FQNEAQ (reference sequence). The CDR3 is made up of 15 amino acids. The ends were cut back, 1 base at V and 4 bases at J, with 12 bases in the middle. This CDR3 is CASSLDGGVSDTQYF. DNA for the CDR3: TGTGCCAGCAGCTTAGACGGCGGGGTATCAGATACGCAGTATTTT.

The count of this clonotype is one. This chain links TRBV4-3 with TRBJ2-5, with D perhaps TRBD1 (5 bases). CDR1 LGHNA and CDR2 YSLEER come from the germline V gene. The CDR3 loop spans 16 amino acids. The V and J ends lost 2 bases and 2 bases respectively, with 15 bases between them. In DNA, the CDR3 is TGCGCCAGCAGCCAAATCGCCGAGACAGAGCAAGAGACCCAGTACTTC. This codes for CASSQIAETEQETQYF.

This clonotype has just a few counts. V gene TRBV20-1 combines with J gene TRBJ2-1; the D call may be TRBD1 or TRBD2 (5 bases each). V lost 8 bases to trimming and J lost 0 bases, with 17 bases between them. Per germline, CDR1 DFQATT and CDR2 SNEGSKA (reference sequence). The length of the CDR3 is 15 residues. CDR3: CSPLLRGTSYNEQFF. DNA for the CDR3: TGCAGTCCTCTCCTGAGAGGGACCTCCTACAATGAGCAGTTCTTC.